The clone carrying this T cell receptor beta chain appeared many times. This specimen comes from a study of early T cells in non-severe SARS-CoV-2 infection. In TCRdb, the 5' RACE reads were re-called with MiXCR into one record per CDR3 protein. The repertoire consists of some 80,000 distinct CDR3 sequences, with 5% occurring once and the leading ten covering under 7.5%. Germline CDR1 DFQATT, CDR2 SNEGSKA (reference sequence). The trim removed 4 bases at V and 1 base at J, leaving 4 bases unmatched. The CDR3 extends over 15 amino acids. The sequence was collected from an adult who was a healthcare worker with PCR-confirmed SARS-CoV-2 infection or an uninfected control (not recorded which). The chain employs TRBV20-1 and TRBJ2-7, with TRBD2 matching 13 bases. The input for sequencing was whole blood, taken at baseline. The CDR3 DNA sequence: TGCAGTGCTACAGGGACTAGCGGGGCTTCCTACGAGCAGTACTTC. It encodes CSATGTSGASYEQYF.